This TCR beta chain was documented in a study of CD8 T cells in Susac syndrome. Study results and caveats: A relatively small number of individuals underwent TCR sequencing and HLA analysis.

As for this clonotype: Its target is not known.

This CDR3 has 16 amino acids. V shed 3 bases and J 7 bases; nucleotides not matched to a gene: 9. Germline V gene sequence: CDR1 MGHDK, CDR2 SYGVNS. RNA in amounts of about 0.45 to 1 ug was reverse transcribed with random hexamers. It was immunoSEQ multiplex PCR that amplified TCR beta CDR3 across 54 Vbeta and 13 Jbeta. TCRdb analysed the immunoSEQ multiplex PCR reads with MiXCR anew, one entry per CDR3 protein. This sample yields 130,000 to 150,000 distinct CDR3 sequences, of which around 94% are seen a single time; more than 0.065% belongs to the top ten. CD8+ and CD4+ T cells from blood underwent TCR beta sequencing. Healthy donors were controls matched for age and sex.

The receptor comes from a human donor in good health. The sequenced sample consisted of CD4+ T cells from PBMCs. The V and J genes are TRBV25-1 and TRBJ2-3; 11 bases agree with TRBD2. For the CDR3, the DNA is TGTGCCAGCAGTGAGGTCCTAGCGGGAGGAATAAATACGCAGTATTTT. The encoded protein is CASSEVLAGGINTQYF.